One and the same sample provided the 5 T cell receptor beta chains below, sequenced in a study of blood T cells in healthy people across ages (dated by TCRdb to between 2014 and 2017). Library generation was performed with 5' RACE. Reads for this sample came from an Illumina HiSeq 2500. A second PCR of about 6 to 12 cycles was run with a J-beta primer mix and a sample-barcoded 5' primer. The public reads were quality trimmed at Q25 with fastp and then assembled into clones with MiXCR by TCRdb, keeping productive beta chains. Duplicate CDR3 protein sequences are folded into a single record with the most common DNA and genes. The sample table records 950,000 to 1,200,000 distinct CDR3 sequences; less than 45% of these occur just once. The ten largest make up about an eighth of the sample. The sequenced sample consisted of blood. The receptors originated from a man aged 18 to 29 in good health.

For this clonotype: The junction departs from the called germline gene at one end, perhaps through a read error. In DNA form, the CDR3 reads TGCAGTGCTAGAGAAGACAGGACTGACTATGGCCACACCTTC. It yields the protein CSAREDRTDYGHTF. The chain couples TRBV20-1 to TRBJ1-2; TRBD1 might be the D (6 bases). Germline V lookup: CDR1 DFQATT, CDR2 SNEGSKA (reference sequence). The CDR3 sequence is 14 residues long.

Comment on this clonotype: A much larger clone differs by one base, so this may be a read error. The V and J genes are TRBV6-6 and TRBJ1-2, with unresolved D. CDR1 is MNHNY and CDR2 is SVGAGI in the germline V gene (reference sequence). The germline V and J ends were trimmed by 7 bases and 8 bases, with 14 bases remaining between them. The CDR3 has 12 residues. The CDR3 DNA reads TGTGCCAGCACCATCTCGGACGAGGGCTACACCTTC. It is translated as CASTISDEGYTF.

This clonotype was found many times. CDR3 protein: CSARGTGESYGYTF. The CDR3 nucleotides read TGCAGTGCTAGAGGGACAGGGGAATCCTATGGCTACACCTTC. The chain carries TRBV20-1 and TRBJ1-2; the match to TRBD1 covers 9 bases. Germline V lookup: CDR1 DFQATT, CDR2 SNEGSKA (reference sequence). The junction had 4 bases not matched to a gene; V was cut back by 1 base and J by 4 bases. The CDR3 sequence is 14 residues long.

The chain has TRBV7-3 and TRBJ1-3; tentatively, D is TRBD1 (5 bases). V was pared by 5 bases and J by 0 bases, with 17 bases between. The CDR3 length is 17 residues. The germline V gene encodes CDR1 SGHTA and CDR2 FQGTGA. CDR3 bases: TGTGCCAGCAGCCTACTGGACACCGTGAGCTCTGGAAACACCATATATTTT. This gives the protein CASSLLDTVSSGNTIYF.

The J gene is TRBJ1-2, the V gene TRBV27, with a possible D match to TRBD1 (6 bases). Germline CDR1 and CDR2: MNHEY and SMNVEV (reference sequence). This CDR3 spans 13 amino acids. V was clipped by 8 bases and J by 6 bases, with 16 bases between them. CDR3 sequence: CASGGGDYDGYTF. The CDR3 bases are TGTGCCAGCGGAGGGGGGGATTACGATGGCTACACCTTC.